The next 9 T cell receptor beta chains were all read from a single sample in a study of T cell responses to AZD1222 COVID-19 vaccine (dated by TCRdb to about 2021). The protocol used for the library was the immunoSEQ multiplex PCR assay. Imported from immuneACCESS, the table was reduced by TCRdb to in-frame sequences with V and J called. These copies leave out some clones; in studies compared against another copy, an unresolved V gene accounts for under half, and the cause of the remainder is not known. Present in this sample are about 120,000 clones, about 90% of which were seen just once. The ten largest clones take up approximately 10% of the sample. This specimen's time point label, per the study, means: baseline before first vaccination. Sequences were derived from peripheral blood, sampled on day 0 of AZD1222 vaccination. Receptors were obtained from an adult in good health.

The J gene is TRBJ2-7, the V gene TRBV4-1; 8 bases match TRBD1. The CDR3 length is 15 residues. The V gene end was trimmed by 0 bases and the J gene end by 6 bases; junction bases not matched to a gene: 7. The germline V gene encodes CDR1 MGHRA and CDR2 YSYEKL. CDR3 nucleotides: TGCGCCAGCAGCCAAGATTCAGGACAGGGTAGCGAGCAGTACTTC. It specifies CASSQDSGQGSEQYF.

This sequence joins TRBV18 and TRBJ2-7; 7 nucleotides match TRBD2. The CDR3 length is 13 residues. J was trimmed by 4 bases and V by 6 bases; bases with no gene match: 6. Germline values: CDR1 KGHSH, CDR2 LQKENI. In DNA, the CDR3 is TGTGCCAGCTCCCGAGGTAGCGGGTACGAGCAGTACTTC. Amino acid sequence: CASSRGSGYEQYF. The whole variable domain, remainder taken from reference TRBV18 and TRBJ2-7, is NAGVMQNPRHLVRRRGQEARLRCSPMKGHSHVYWYRQLPEEGLKFMVYLQKENIIDESGMPKERFSAEFPKEGPSILRIQQVVRGDSAAYFCASSRGSGYEQYFGPGTRLTVT.

The rearrangement uses TRBV24-1 and TRBJ1-5, with D unresolved. The V and J ends lost 3 bases and 0 bases respectively, with 5 bases between them. Germline CDR1 KGHDR, CDR2 SFDVKD. The CDR3 is 14 residues long. The CDR3 DNA sequence: TGTGCCACCAGTGATCTGCATAGCAATCAGCCCCAGCATTTT. Its translation: CATSDLHSNQPQHF.

This chain uses TRBV4-3 with TRBJ1-3; D might be TRBD1 (6 bases). V shed 1 base and J shed 4 bases, with 17 bases lying between them. The CDR3 totals 17 residues. Germline V gene lookup returns CDR1 LGHNA and CDR2 YSLEER. The CDR3 bases are TGCGCCAGCAGCCAAGCCCGGACAGCTTATGGGGGAAACACCATATATTTT. The encoded protein is CASSQARTAYGGNTIYF.

The chain carries TRBV5-1 and TRBJ2-5; tentative D call: TRBD1 (5 bases). CDR3 length: 13 amino acids. Germline V lookup: CDR1 SGHRS, CDR2 YFSETQ. V shed 7 bases and J shed 4 bases, with 14 bases lying between them. CDR3 nucleotide sequence: TGCGCCAGCTCAGACAGCCTTGGAGAGACCCAGTACTTC. Translated, it gives CASSDSLGETQYF.

This clone has only a few counts. This rearrangement joins TRBV7-3 to TRBJ1-1; 8 bases line up with TRBD1. CDR3 size: 14 residues. CDR1 is SGHTA, CDR2 FQGTGA, per germline. Germline trimming cut 5 bases from V and 6 bases from J; bases unmatched to any gene: 8. The CDR3 protein is CASSNRQGSAEAFF. CDR3 DNA sequence: TGTGCCAGCAGCAACCGACAGGGGTCTGCTGAAGCTTTCTTT.

This chain links TRBV5-6 with TRBJ1-5, with 7 nucleotides matching TRBD1. The length of the CDR3 is 14 residues. V lost 5 bases to trimming and J lost 3 bases; unmatched junction nucleotides: 5. Germline lookup yields CDR1 SGHDT and CDR2 YYEEEE. The chain's CDR3 is CASSTGVTNQPQHF. The DNA of the CDR3 is TGTGCCAGCAGTACAGGGGTGACCAATCAGCCCCAGCATTTT. The whole variable domain, remainder taken from reference TRBV5-6 and TRBJ1-5, is DAGVTQSPTHLIKTRGQQVTLRCSPKSGHDTVSWYQQALGQGPQFIFQYYEEEERQRGNFPDRFSGHQFPNYSSELNVNALLLGDSALYLCASSTGVTNQPQHFGDGTRLSIL.

The chain links TRBV7-9 to TRBJ1-2; 8 bases map to TRBD1. CDR1 and CDR2 from the germline V gene are SEHNR and FQNEAQ (reference sequence). There are 16 residues in the CDR3. Unmatched junction bases numbered 6, after V lost 3 bases and J lost 0 bases. CDR3 coding DNA: TGTGCCAGCAGCTTTACGGGACAGGCAGCTAACTATGGCTACACCTTC. It yields the protein CASSFTGQAANYGYTF.

J is TRBJ2-5 and V is TRBV7-9; 8 bases align to TRBD1. J lost 4 bases, V lost 5 bases, and 6 bases had no gene match. In germline, CDR1 is SEHNR, CDR2 FQNEAQ (reference sequence). This CDR3 comprises 14 residues. The CDR3 nucleotides read TGTGCCAGCAGCCAATCAGGGGGCGCAGAGACCCAGTACTTC. Its protein product is CASSQSGGAETQYF.